The 24 T cell receptor beta chains below were found in one sample sequenced in a study of cytotoxic CD8 clonotypes in ibrutinib-treated CLL. Repertoires were generated with immunoSEQ multiplex PCR, while TCRdb's copy carries only in-frame clones and drops some. Of 130,000 or so clones listed, under 90% are singletons. The sample was PBMCs, taken after 24 months of ibrutinib treatment. Receptors originate from a human donor with chronic lymphocytic leukemia.

The chain is built from TRBV5-1 and TRBJ2-3; the match to TRBD2 covers 16 bases. Losses at the gene ends were 4 bases for V and 0 bases for J; bases not matched to a gene: 23. The CDR3 totals 24 residues. Looked up from germline, CDR1 is SGHRS and CDR2 is YFSETQ. The CDR3: CASSHRDRGTSGGAMSLSTDTQYF. The CDR3 DNA follows: TGCGCCAGCAGCCACCGGGACCGTGGGACTAGCGGGGGGGCCATGTCTTTGAGCACAGATACGCAGTATTTT. Filled out from reference TRBV5-1 and TRBJ2-3, the complete variable domain reads KAGVTQTPRYLIKTRGQQVTLSCSPISGHRSVSWYQQTPGQGLQFLFEYFSETQRNKGNFPGRFSGRQFSNSRSEMNVSTLELGDSALYLCASSHRDRGTSGGAMSLSTDTQYFGPGTRLTVL.

This rearrangement joins TRBV7-8 to TRBJ2-3; possible D gene TRBD2, 5 bases. The CDR3 covers 16 residues. Per germline, CDR1 SGHVS and CDR2 FQNEAQ. Trimming shortened V by 4 bases and J by 0 bases, and 14 bases separated the two germline ends. In nucleotides, the CDR3 is TGTGCCAGCAGCTCCCCGTGGGGAGCTAGCACAGATACGCAGTATTTT. It translates to CASSSPWGASTDTQYF.

J is TRBJ1-3 and V is TRBV28, with 10 bases identical to TRBD1. V shed 4 bases and J 0 bases; nucleotides not matched to a gene: 18. From germline, CDR1 is MDHEN and CDR2 SYDVKM. The CDR3 spans 21 residues. CDR3 protein: CASSSQTKTGGQIRSGNTIYF. CDR3 nucleotide sequence: TGTGCCAGCAGTTCCCAAACTAAGACAGGGGGCCAAATCCGCTCTGGAAACACCATATATTTT.

This chain links TRBV4-1 with TRBJ2-1; tentative D call: TRBD2 (6 bases). Per the germline V gene, CDR1 is MGHRA and CDR2 is YSYEKL. CDR3 length: 13 residues. Trimming took off 6 bases at V and 3 bases at J, with 9 bases between the two ends. CDR3 sequence (DNA): TGCGCCAGCAGTAAGGGAGGCTACAATGAGCAGTTCTTC. Protein sequence: CASSKGGYNEQFF.

The chain joins TRBV7-9 to TRBJ2-5; 9 nucleotides line up with TRBD2. The CDR3 sequence is 15 residues long. V shed 7 bases and J 0 bases; nucleotides not matched to a gene: 6. Germline V CDR1 and CDR2: SEHNR, FQNEAQ (reference sequence). The CDR3 region has the DNA TGTGCCAGCACCACCGCTAGCGGGGACCAAGAGACCCAGTACTTC. Amino acids: CASTTASGDQETQYF.

CDR3 in DNA: TGTGCCAGCAGGATGGCCGGGACAGGGATCGCCGAGCAGTACTTC. Translation: CASRMAGTGIAEQYF. The chain has TRBV14 and TRBJ2-7; 9 bases are shared with TRBD1. Germline CDR1 is SGHDN and CDR2 is FVKESK. Germline trimming cut 6 bases from V and 6 bases from J; bases unmatched to any gene: 12. The CDR3 is made up of 15 amino acids. The full variable domain, in which reference TRBV14 and TRBJ2-7 provide the parts outside the CDR3, is EAGVTQFPSHSVIEKGQTVTLRCDPISGHDNLYWYRRVMGKEIKFLLHFVKESKQDESGMPNNRFLAERTGGTYSTLKVQPAELEDSGVYFCASRMAGTGIAEQYFGPGTRLTVT.

The V gene is TRBV4-1, the J gene TRBJ1-2, with D possibly matching TRBD1 (5 bases). The V end was cut by 0 bases, the J end by 4 bases, with 12 bases between. There are 15 residues in the CDR3. From germline, CDR1 is MGHRA and CDR2 YSYEKL. This chain's CDR3 is CASSQDEGRGYGYTF. The CDR3 nucleotides read TGCGCCAGCAGCCAAGATGAGGGGCGCGGCTATGGCTACACCTTC.

A single count supports this clone. This chain's CDR3 is CAWARAGGSETQYF. The CDR3 nucleotides are TGTGCCTGGGCTCGAGCGGGGGGGTCAGAGACCCAGTACTTC. This sequence joins TRBV30 and TRBJ2-5; 10 bases fit TRBD2. Per the germline V gene, CDR1 is GTSNPN and CDR2 is SVGIG (reference sequence). The CDR3 consists of 14 residues. Trimming at V came to 5 bases and at J to 4 bases, leaving 7 bases not matched to a gene.

The genes are TRBV29-1 and TRBJ2-5, with 9 nucleotides matching TRBD2. Trimming at V came to 6 bases and at J to 4 bases, leaving 6 bases not matched to a gene. The CDR3 covers 13 residues. Germline V CDR1 and CDR2: SQVTM, ANQGSEA. CDR3 sequence reads: CSVTSGGRETQYF. The CDR3 DNA follows: TGCAGCGTCACCAGCGGGGGGCGAGAGACCCAGTACTTC.

CDR3 sequence: CATGQGPMANEKLFF. CDR3 DNA sequence: TGTGCCACCGGACAGGGGCCGATGGCTAATGAAAAACTGTTTTTT. This rearrangement joins TRBV10-3 to TRBJ1-4, with 9 nucleotides matching TRBD1. The germline V gene encodes CDR1 ENHRY and CDR2 SYGVKD. Losses at the gene ends were 10 bases for V and 3 bases for J; bases not matched to a gene: 9. The CDR3 contains 15 residues.

This chain uses TRBV21-1 with TRBJ1-1. TRBV21-1 is noted as a pseudogene. The CDR3 consists of 14 residues. The CDR3 nucleotides are TGTGCCACCGAGAGCCACACGGGGGGACCTGAAGCTTTCTTT. It encodes CATESHTGGPEAFF.

This chain links TRBV5-8 with TRBJ1-1, with 10 positions matching TRBD1. CDR3 length equals 15 residues. Losses at the gene ends were 8 bases for V and 0 bases for J; bases not matched to a gene: 7. From germline, CDR1 is SGHTS and CDR2 YDEGEE. CDR3 protein: CARATGGRLNTEAFF. In DNA form, the CDR3 reads TGTGCCAGAGCGACAGGGGGCAGGTTGAACACTGAAGCTTTCTTT.

Note on this clone: One end of the junction is discordant with germline, which a read error may explain. The V call is TRBV18, the J call TRBJ2-5, with D possibly TRBD2 on 5 matching bases. The CDR3 has 14 amino acids. Germline CDR1 and CDR2: KGHSH and LQKENI. The CDR3 nucleotides are TGTGCCAGCTCACCCGACTACGTTCAAGATACCCAGTACTTC. It codes for CASSPDYVQDTQYF. Complete variable domain (other parts from reference TRBV18 and TRBJ2-5): NAGVMQNPRHLVRRRGQEARLRCSPMKGHSHVYWYRQLPEEGLKFMVYLQKENIIDESGMPKERFSAEFPKEGPSILRIQQVVRGDSAAYFCASSPDYVQDTQYFGPGTRLLVL.

V and J are TRBV10-3 and TRBJ2-1, with a weak D call TRBD2 (6 bases). Trimming took off 6 bases at V and 6 bases at J, with 15 bases between the two ends. Germline CDR1 is ENHRY and CDR2 is SYGVKD. The CDR3 sequence is 14 residues long. This CDR3 is CAIRSVADTNEQFF. In DNA form, the CDR3 reads TGTGCCATCAGATCTGTAGCGGACACCAATGAGCAGTTCTTC.

This rearrangement joins TRBV2 to TRBJ2-3, with D unresolved. Trimming stripped 6 bases from V and 0 bases from J, with 13 bases between. Germline V CDR1 and CDR2: SNHLY, FYNNEI. The length of the CDR3 is 15 residues. This chain's CDR3 is CASRRSSTSTDTQYF. DNA for the CDR3: TGTGCCAGCAGACGGTCCAGTACTAGCACAGATACGCAGTATTTT.

The chain recombines TRBV5-1 with TRBJ1-1; the D gene is possibly TRBD1 (5 bases). Germline lookup yields CDR1 SGHRS and CDR2 YFSETQ. Trimming pared 4 bases from V and 1 base from J, leaving 11 bases between. The CDR3 has 14 residues. As DNA, the CDR3 is TGCGCCAGCAGCGGAATTGGGGGGAACACTGAAGCTTTCTTT. Protein: CASSGIGGNTEAFF.

The chain links TRBV30 to TRBJ1-2; no firm D call. V was pared by 7 bases and J by 5 bases, with 8 bases between. Germline-derived CDR1 and CDR2 are GTSNPN and SVGIG (reference sequence). This CDR3 spans 10 amino acids. The CDR3 reads CALTPYGYTF. CDR3 in DNA: TGTGCCTTGACCCCATATGGCTACACCTTC.

The J gene is TRBJ2-7, the V gene TRBV28; D is undetermined. Germline CDR1 and CDR2: MDHEN and SYDVKM. There are 12 residues in the CDR3. Trimming cost V 3 bases and J 3 bases, with 6 bases left between them. CDR3 coding DNA: TGTGCCAGCAGTTTCCCGAACTACGAGCAGTACTTC. Its translation is CASSFPNYEQYF.

The chain couples TRBV30 to TRBJ1-5, with D possibly being TRBD1 (6 bases). The germline V and J ends were trimmed by 1 base and 5 bases, with 9 bases remaining between them. The CDR3 extends over 13 amino acids. Germline CDR1 is GTSNPN and CDR2 is SVGIG (reference sequence). CDR3 nucleotide sequence: TGTGCCTGGAGTGGTGAGGGGGATCAGCCCCAGCATTTT. Its protein is CAWSGEGDQPQHF.

The gene calls are TRBV6-5 and TRBJ2-7, with 7 nucleotides matching TRBD2. CDR3 size: 14 residues. Trimming took 5 bases from V and 4 from J; bases not matched to a gene: 8. CDR1 and CDR2 (germline): MNHEY, SVGAGI. The chain's CDR3 is CASSPPGLRYEQYF. CDR3 nucleotide sequence: TGTGCCAGCAGTCCTCCGGGACTACGATACGAGCAGTACTTC.

The J gene is TRBJ1-1, the V gene TRBV9, with TRBD1 as a possible D gene (5 bases). This CDR3 has 13 amino acids. Trimming took off 0 bases at V and 4 bases at J, with 7 bases between the two ends. CDR1 SGDLS and CDR2 YYNGEE come from the germline V gene. The chain's CDR3 is CASSVGGPTEAFF. CDR3 DNA: TGTGCCAGCAGCGTAGGGGGCCCCACTGAAGCTTTCTTT.

This clone showed up just once. The gene calls are TRBV28 and TRBJ2-7; the D is unclear. From germline, CDR1 is MDHEN and CDR2 SYDVKM. Trimming stripped 3 bases from V and 6 bases from J, with 12 bases between. The CDR3 is 13 amino acids. In nucleotides, the CDR3 is TGTGCCAGCAGTTTTGGATCGTCAGGCGAGCAGTACTTC. As protein: CASSFGSSGEQYF.

This clone was counted between two and nine times. The chain employs TRBV6-1 and TRBJ1-6; tentative D call: TRBD1 (5 bases). There are 17 residues in the CDR3. Germline V gene lookup returns CDR1 MNHNS and CDR2 SASEGT. V was clipped by 4 bases and J by 3 bases, with 16 bases between them. The CDR3 coding sequence is TGTGCCAGCAGTGTGCAGGGTTTAGCCCTCTATAATTCACCCCTCCACTTT. It translates to CASSVQGLALYNSPLHF.

The chain is built from TRBV9 and TRBJ1-2; D perhaps matches TRBD1 (5 bases). Trimming removed 4 bases from V and 4 bases from J, with 14 bases in between. The CDR3 spans 14 residues. Germline loops: CDR1 SGDLS, CDR2 YYNGEE. CDR3 nucleotides: TGTGCCAGCAGCCCTGGGGGAGAGGGCTATGGCTACACCTTC. Encoded protein: CASSPGGEGYGYTF.